This TCR beta chain was recorded in a study of vaccination and CD4 T cells after COVID-19. In the study overall: The authors exposed cells to overlapping spike peptides derived from SARS-CoV-2, HCoV-NL63, HCoV-OC43 and HCoV-229E.

As concerns this clonotype: Its antigen is still unknown.

Treatment denoted: roughly nine-day PBMC culture with coronavirus spike peptide pools or control peptides (ViraFEST assay). Each well received 2 million to 2.5 million PBMCs, cultured with about 11 IU/ml IL-2 and 9.5 to 10 ug/ml peptide pools. The authors swapped half the medium for fresh IL-2 medium on days 3 and 7. Study-level points and caveats: When vaccine-specific clones from convalescent patients were examined, 304 of 307 were spike mono-reactive.

Cultured CD4+ T-cell DNA underwent Oncomine TCR Beta short-read sequencing. TCRdb redid the calling of the PCR reads with MiXCR, one entry per CDR3 protein. The repertoire holds some 16,000 distinct CDR3 sequences, with about 75% as singletons. The receptor was derived from a human donor who received a COVID-19 vaccine. The material sequenced was CD4+ T cells from blood, cultured in vitro, taken after SARS-CoV-2 vaccination.

The chain's CDR3 is CASSFTTRSYNEQFF. CDR3 nucleotides: TGCGCCAGCAGCTTTACCACCCGCTCCTACAATGAGCAGTTCTTC. This chain joins TRBV5-1 and TRBJ2-1; D is uncertain. Germline assignment: CDR1 SGHRS and CDR2 YFSETQ. Trimming cost V 2 bases and J 0 bases, with 9 bases left between them. The CDR3 contains 15 residues.